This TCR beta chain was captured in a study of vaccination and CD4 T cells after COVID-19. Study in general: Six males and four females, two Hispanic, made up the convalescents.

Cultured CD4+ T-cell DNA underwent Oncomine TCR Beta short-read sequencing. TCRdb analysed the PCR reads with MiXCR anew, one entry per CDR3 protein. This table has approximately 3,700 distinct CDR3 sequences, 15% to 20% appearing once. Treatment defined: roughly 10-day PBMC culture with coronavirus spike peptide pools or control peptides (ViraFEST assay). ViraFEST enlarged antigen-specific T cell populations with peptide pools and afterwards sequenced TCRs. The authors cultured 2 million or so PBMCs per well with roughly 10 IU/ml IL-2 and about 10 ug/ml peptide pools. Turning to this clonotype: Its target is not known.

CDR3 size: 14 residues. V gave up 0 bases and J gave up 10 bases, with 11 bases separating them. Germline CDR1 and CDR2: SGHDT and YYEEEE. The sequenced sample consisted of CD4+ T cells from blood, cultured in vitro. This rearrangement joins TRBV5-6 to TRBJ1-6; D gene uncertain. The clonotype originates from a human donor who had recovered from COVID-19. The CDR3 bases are TGTGCCAGCAGCTTGGCTGAGATGGGATCACCCCTCCACTTT. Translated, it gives CASSLAEMGSPLHF.